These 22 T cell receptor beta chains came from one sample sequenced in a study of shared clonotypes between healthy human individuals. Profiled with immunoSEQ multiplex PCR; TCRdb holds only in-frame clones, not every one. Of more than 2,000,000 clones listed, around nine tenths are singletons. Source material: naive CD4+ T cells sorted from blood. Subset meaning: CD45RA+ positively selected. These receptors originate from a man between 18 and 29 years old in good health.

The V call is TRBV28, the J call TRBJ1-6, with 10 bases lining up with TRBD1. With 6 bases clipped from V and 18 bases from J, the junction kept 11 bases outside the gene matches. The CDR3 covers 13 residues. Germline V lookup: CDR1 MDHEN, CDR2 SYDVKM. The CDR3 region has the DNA TGTGCCAGCAGCGACACGACAGGGGGCCATCCCCACTTT. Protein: CASSDTTGGHPHF.

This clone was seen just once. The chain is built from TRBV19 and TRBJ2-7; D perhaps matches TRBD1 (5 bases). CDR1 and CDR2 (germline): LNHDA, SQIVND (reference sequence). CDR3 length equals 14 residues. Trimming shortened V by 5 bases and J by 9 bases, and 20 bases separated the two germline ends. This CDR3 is CASSSQGAAGGQYF. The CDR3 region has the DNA TGTGCCAGTAGTTCTCAAGGGGCAGCCGGCGGGCAGTACTTC.

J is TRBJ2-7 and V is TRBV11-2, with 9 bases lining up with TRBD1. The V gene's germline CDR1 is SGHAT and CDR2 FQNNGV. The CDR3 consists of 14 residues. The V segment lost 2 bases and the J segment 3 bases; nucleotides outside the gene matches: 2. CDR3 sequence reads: CASSLRDRVYEQYF. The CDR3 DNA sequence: TGTGCCAGCAGCTTAAGGGACAGGGTCTACGAGCAGTACTTC.

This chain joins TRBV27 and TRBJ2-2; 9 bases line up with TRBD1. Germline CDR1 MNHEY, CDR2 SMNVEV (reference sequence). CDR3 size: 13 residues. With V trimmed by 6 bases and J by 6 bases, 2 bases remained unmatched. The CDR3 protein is CASSGQGSGELFF. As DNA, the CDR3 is TGTGCCAGCAGCGGACAGGGGTCCGGGGAGCTGTTTTTT.

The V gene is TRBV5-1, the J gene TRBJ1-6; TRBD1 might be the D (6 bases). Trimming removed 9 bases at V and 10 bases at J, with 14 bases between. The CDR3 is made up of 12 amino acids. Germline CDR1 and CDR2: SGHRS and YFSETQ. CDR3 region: CAIIRGESPLHF. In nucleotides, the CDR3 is TGCGCCATCATAAGGGGGGAATCACCCCTCCACTTT. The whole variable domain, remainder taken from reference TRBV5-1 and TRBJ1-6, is KAGVTQTPRYLIKTRGQQVTLSCSPISGHRSVSWYQQTPGQGLQFLFEYFSETQRNKGNFPGRFSGRQFSNSRSEMNVSTLELGDSALYLCAIIRGESPLHFGNGTRLTVT.

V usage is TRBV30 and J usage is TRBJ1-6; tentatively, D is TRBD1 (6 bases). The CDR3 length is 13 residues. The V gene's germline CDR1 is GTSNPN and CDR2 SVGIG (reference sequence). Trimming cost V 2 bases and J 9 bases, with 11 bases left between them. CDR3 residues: CAWSTGQASPLHF. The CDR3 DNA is TGTGCCTGGAGTACAGGGCAGGCTTCACCCCTCCACTTT.

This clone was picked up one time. CDR3 sequence reads: CASSPGLGGEITEAFF. The CDR3 DNA follows: TGCGCCAGCAGCCCCGGCTTAGGGGGGGAGATCACTGAAGCTTTCTTT. This chain uses TRBV5-1 with TRBJ1-1, with a weak D call TRBD1 (6 bases). There are 16 residues in the CDR3. The ends were cut back, 4 bases at V and 4 bases at J, with 20 bases in the middle. CDR1 is SGHRS and CDR2 is YFSETQ in the germline V gene. The whole variable domain, remainder taken from reference TRBV5-1 and TRBJ1-1, is KAGVTQTPRYLIKTRGQQVTLSCSPISGHRSVSWYQQTPGQGLQFLFEYFSETQRNKGNFPGRFSGRQFSNSRSEMNVSTLELGDSALYLCASSPGLGGEITEAFFGQGTRLTVV.

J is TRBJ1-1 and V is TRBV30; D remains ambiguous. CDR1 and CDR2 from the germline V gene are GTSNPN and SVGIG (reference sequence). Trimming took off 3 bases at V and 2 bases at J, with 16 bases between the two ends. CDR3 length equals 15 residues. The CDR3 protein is CAWRMRKGGNTEAFF. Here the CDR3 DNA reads TGTGCCTGGAGGATGAGGAAGGGTGGAAACACTGAAGCTTTCTTT.

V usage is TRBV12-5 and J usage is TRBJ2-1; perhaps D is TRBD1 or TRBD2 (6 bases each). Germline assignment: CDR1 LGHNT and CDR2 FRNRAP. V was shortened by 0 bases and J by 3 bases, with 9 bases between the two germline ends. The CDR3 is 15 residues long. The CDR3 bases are TGTGCTAGTGGTTTGGTAGGGGGGAGCTACAATGAGCAGTTCTTC. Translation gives CASGLVGGSYNEQFF.

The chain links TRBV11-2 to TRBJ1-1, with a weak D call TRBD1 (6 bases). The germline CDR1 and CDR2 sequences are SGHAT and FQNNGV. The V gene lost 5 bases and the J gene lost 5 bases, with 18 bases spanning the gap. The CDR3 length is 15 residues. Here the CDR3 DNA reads TGTGCCAGCAGCCTTTCCGGGGGGGCACGGACTGAAGCTTTCTTT. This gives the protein CASSLSGGARTEAFF.

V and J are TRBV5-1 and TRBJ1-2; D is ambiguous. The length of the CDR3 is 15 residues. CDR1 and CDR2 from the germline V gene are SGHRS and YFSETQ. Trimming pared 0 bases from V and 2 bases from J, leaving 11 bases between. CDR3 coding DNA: TGCGCCAGCAGCTTGGCCGACACCGAAAACTATGGCTACACCTTC. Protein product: CASSLADTENYGYTF.

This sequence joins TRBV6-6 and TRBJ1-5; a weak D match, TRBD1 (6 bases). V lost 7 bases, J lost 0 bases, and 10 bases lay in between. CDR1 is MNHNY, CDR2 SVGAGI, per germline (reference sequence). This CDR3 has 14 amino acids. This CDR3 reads CASIQQGSNQPQHF. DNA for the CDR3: TGTGCCAGCATTCAACAGGGTAGCAATCAGCCCCAGCATTTT.

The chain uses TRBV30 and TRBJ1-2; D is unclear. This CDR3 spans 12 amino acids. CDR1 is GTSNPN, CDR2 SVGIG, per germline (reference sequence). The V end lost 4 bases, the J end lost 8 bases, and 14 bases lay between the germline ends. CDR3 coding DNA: TGTGCCTGGACAGCGGGGATGGGCGGCTACACCTTC. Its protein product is CAWTAGMGGYTF.

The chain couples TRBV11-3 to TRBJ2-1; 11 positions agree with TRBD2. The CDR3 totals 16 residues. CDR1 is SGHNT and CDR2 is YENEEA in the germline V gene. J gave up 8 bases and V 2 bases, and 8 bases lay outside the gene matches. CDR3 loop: CASSLMGGTSGYEQFF. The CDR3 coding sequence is TGTGCCAGCAGCTTAATGGGTGGGACTAGCGGCTATGAGCAGTTCTTC.

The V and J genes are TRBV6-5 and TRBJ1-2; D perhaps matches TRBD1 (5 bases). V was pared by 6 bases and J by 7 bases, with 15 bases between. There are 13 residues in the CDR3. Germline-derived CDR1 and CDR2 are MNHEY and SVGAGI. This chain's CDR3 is CASSAPGEGGYTF. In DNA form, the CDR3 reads TGTGCCAGCAGCGCCCCGGGGGAAGGTGGCTACACCTTC.

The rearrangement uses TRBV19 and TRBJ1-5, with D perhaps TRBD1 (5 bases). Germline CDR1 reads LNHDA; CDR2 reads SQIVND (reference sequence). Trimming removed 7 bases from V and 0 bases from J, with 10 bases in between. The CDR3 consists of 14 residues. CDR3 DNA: TGTGCCAGTATCTCGACAGATAGCAATCAGCCCCAGCATTTT. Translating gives CASISTDSNQPQHF.

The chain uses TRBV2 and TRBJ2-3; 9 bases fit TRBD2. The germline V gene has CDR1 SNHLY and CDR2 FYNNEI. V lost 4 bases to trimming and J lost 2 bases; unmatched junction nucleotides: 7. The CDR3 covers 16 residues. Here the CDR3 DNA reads TGTGCCAGCAGTGCTGGGCGGGGGGGCGTCACAGATACGCAGTATTTT. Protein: CASSAGRGGVTDTQYF.

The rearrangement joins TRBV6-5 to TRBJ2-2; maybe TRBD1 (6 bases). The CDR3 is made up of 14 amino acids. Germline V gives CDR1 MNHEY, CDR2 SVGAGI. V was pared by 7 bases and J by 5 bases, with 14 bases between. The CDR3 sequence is CASTRTDFTGELFF. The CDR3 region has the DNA TGTGCCAGCACCAGGACAGACTTTACCGGGGAGCTGTTTTTT.

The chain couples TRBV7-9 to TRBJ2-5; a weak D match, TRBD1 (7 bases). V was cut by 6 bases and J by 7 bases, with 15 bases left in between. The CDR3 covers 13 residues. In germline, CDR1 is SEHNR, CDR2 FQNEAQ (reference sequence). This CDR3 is CASREGALGTQYF. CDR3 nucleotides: TGTGCCAGCAGGGAGGGGGCACTAGGGACCCAGTACTTC.

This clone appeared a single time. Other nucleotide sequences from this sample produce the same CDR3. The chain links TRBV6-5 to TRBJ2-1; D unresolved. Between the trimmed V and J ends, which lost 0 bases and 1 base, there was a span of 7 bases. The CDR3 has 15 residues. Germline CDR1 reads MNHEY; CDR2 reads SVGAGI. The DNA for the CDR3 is TGTGCCAGCAGTTACTCGGTCGGTTCCTACAATGAGCAGTTCTTC. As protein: CASSYSVGSYNEQFF.

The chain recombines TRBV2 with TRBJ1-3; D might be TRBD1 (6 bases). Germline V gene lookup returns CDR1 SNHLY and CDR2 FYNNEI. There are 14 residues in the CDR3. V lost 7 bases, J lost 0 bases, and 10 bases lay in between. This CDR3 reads CASKLGGSGNTIYF. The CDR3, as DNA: TGTGCCAGCAAGCTAGGGGGCTCTGGAAACACCATATATTTT.

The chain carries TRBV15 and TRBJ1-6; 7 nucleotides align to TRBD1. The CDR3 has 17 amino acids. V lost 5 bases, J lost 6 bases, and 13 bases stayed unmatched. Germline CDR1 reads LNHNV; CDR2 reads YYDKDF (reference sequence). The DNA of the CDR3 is TGTGCCACCAGCGGAAGCACCGGGACAGTGATTAATTCACCCCTCCACTTT. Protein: CATSGSTGTVINSPLHF. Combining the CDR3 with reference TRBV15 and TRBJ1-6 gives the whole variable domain DAMVIQNPRYQVTQFGKPVTLSCSQTLNHNVMYWYQQKSSQAPKLLFHYYDKDFNNEADTPDNFQSRRPNTSFCFLDIRSPGLGDTAMYLCATSGSTGTVINSPLHFGNGTRLTVT.